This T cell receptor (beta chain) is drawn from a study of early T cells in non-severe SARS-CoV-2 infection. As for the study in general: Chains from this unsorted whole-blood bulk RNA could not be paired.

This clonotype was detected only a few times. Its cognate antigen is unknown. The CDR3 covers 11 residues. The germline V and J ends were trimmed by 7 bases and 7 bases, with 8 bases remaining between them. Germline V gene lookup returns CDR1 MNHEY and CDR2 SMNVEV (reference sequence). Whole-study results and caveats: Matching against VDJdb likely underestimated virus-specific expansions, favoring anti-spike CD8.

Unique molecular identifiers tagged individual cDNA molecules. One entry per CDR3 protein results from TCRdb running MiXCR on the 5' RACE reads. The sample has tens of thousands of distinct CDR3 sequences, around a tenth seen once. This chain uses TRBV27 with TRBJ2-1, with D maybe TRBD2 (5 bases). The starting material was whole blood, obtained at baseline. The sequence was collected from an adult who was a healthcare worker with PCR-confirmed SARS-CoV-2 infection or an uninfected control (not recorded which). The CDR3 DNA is TGTGCCAGCACTAGCACGAATGAGCAGTTCTTC. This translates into CASTSTNEQFF.